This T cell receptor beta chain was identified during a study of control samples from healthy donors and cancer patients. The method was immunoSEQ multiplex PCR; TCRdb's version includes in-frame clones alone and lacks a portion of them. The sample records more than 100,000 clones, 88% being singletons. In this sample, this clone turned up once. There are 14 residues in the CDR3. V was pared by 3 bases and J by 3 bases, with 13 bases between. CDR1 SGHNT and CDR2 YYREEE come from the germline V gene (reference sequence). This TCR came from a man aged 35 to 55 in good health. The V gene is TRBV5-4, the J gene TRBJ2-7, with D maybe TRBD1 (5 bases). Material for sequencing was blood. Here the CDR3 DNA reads TGTGCCAGCAGCTCACAGGACGGAAACTACGAGCAGTACTTC. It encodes CASSSQDGNYEQYF.